This T cell receptor (beta chain) was found in a study of T and B cells in COVID-19 patients. Study-wide context: Blood was sampled from COVID-19 patients who were either actively infected or recovered.

A remark on this clonotype: The antigen is undetermined.

CDR3 size: 13 residues. The V and J ends lost 3 bases and 7 bases respectively, with 7 bases between them. Germline lookup yields CDR1 SGHAT and CDR2 FQDESV (reference sequence). Study-wide findings and caveats: Patients with COVID-19 reportedly showed strongly skewed T cell receptor beta variable and joining gene usage. Early severe-case samples and blood from mildly ill patients during symptoms were in short supply. Clonality of TRB repertoires was high in active COVID-19; recovery brought above-healthy diversity and richness.

Each TRB amplification used roughly 220-550 ng of genomic DNA from blood. TRB rearrangements were amplified by multiplex PCR with BIOMED2 TRB-A/B primers. MiXCR, run by TCRdb on the multiplex PCR reads, gives a single entry per CDR3 protein. Of 15,000 or so distinct CDR3 sequences listed, about 26% are singletons. This sequence joins TRBV11-1 and TRBJ1-6; D call uncertain. This TCR was recovered from a human donor who had recovered from COVID-19. The sequenced sample was blood. CDR3 nucleotides: TGTGCCAGCAGCTTGGACTCGAATTCACCCCTCCACTTT. Protein: CASSLDSNSPLHF.